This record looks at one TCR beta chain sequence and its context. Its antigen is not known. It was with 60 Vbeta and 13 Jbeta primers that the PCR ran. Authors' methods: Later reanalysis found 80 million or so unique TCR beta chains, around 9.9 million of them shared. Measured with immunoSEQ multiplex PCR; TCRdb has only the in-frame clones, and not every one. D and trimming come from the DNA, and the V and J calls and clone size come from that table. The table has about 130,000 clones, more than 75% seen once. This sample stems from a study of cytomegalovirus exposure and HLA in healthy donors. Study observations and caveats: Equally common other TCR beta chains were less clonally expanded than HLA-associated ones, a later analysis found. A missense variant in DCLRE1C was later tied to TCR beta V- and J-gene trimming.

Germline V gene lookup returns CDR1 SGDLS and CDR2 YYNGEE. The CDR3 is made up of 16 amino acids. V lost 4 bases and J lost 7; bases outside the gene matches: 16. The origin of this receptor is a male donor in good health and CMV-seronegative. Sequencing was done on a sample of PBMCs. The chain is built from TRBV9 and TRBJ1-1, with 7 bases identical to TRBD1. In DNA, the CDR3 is TGTGCCAGCAGCCCCGCGGACAGGAGTTATATTGGTGAAGCTTTCTTT. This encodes CASSPADRSYIGEAFF.